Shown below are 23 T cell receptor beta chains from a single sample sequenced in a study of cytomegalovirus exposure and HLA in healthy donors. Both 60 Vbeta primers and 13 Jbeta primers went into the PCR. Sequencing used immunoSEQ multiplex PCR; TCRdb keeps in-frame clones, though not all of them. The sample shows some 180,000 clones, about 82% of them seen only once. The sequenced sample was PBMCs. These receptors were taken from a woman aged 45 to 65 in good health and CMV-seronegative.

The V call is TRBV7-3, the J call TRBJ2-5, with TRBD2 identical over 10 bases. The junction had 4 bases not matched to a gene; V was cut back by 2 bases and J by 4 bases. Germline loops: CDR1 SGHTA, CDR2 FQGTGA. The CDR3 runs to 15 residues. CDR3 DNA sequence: TGTGCCAGCAGCTTAGCAGTAGCGGGAGGAGAGACCCAGTACTTC. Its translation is CASSLAVAGGETQYF.

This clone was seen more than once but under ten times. CDR3 region: CAWSVQGVQYF. The DNA for the CDR3 is TGTGCCTGGAGTGTACAGGGGGTGCAGTACTTC. This chain uses TRBV30 with TRBJ2-5; 8 bases line up with TRBD1. Trimming took 0 bases from V and 11 from J; bases not matched to a gene: 2. This CDR3 is built from 11 residues. Germline CDR1 is GTSNPN and CDR2 is SVGIG (reference sequence).

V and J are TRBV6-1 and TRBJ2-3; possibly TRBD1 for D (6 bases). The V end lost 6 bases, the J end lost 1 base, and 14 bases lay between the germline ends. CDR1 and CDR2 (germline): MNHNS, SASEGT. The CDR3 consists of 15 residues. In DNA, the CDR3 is TGTGCCAGCAGCCGAACAGGGTTTGGCACAGATACGCAGTATTTT. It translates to CASSRTGFGTDTQYF.

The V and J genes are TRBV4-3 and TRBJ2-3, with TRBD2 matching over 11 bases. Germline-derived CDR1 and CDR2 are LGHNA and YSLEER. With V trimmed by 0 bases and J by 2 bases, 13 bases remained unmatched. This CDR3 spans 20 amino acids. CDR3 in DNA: TGCGCCAGCAGCCAAGATTATTCTGTAGCGGGAGGGTTAAACACAGATACGCAGTATTTT. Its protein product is CASSQDYSVAGGLNTDTQYF.

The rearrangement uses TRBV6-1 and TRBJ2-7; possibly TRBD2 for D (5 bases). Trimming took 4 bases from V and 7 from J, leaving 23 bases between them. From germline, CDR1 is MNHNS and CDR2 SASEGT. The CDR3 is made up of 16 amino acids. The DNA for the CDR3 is TGTGCCAGCAGTGCCGGGCGGGTACTCCCGCTCGGGGAGCAGTACTTC. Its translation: CASSAGRVLPLGEQYF.

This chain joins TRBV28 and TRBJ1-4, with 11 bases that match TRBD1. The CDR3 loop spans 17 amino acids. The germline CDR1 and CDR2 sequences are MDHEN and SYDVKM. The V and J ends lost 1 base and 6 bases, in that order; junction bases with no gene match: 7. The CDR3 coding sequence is TGTGCCAGCAGTTTATTCGGGTGGGGACAGGGGGATGAAAAACTGTTTTTT. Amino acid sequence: CASSLFGWGQGDEKLFF. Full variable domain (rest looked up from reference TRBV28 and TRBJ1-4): DVKVTQSSRYLVKRTGEKVFLECVQDMDHENMFWYRQDPGLGLRLIYFSYDVKMKEKGDIPEGYSVSREKKERFSLILESASTNQTSMYLCASSLFGWGQGDEKLFFGSGTQLSVL.

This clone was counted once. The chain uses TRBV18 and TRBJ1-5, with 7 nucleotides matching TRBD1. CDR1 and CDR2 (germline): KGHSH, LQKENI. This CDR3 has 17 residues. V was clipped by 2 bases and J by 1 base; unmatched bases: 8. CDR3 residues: CASSPTGARGSNQPQHF. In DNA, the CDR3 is TGTGCCAGCTCACCAACAGGGGCCCGTGGGAGCAATCAGCCCCAGCATTTT.

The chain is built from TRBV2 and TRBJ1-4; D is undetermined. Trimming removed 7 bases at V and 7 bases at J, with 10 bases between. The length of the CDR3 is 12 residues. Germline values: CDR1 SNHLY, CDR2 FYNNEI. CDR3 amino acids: CASKPEAEKLFF. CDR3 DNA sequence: TGTGCCAGCAAGCCTGAAGCTGAAAAACTGTTTTTT.

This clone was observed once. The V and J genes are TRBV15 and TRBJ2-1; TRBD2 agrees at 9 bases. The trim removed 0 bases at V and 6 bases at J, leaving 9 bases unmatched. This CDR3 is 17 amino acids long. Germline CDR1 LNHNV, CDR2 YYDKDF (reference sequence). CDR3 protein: CATSRDYGTSLLNEQFF. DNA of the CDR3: TGTGCCACCAGCAGAGATTATGGGACTAGCCTCCTCAATGAGCAGTTCTTC.

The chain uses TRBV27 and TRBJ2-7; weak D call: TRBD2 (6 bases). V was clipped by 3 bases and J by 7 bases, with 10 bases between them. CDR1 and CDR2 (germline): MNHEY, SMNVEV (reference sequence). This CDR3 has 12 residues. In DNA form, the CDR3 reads TGTGCCAGCAGTTTCTCGGGGAGGGAGCAGTACTTC. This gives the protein CASSFSGREQYF.

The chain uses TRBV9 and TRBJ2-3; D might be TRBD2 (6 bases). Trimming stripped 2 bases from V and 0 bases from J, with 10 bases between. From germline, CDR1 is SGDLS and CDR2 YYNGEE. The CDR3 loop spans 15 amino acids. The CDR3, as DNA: TGTGCCAGCAGCGTTAGCGGTACCAGCACAGATACGCAGTATTTT. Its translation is CASSVSGTSTDTQYF.

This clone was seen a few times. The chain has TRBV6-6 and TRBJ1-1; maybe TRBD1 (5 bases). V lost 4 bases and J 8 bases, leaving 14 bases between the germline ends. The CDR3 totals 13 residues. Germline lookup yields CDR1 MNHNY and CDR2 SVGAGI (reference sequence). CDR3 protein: CASSLLDSQEAFF. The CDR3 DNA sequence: TGTGCCAGCAGTTTACTCGACAGCCAGGAAGCTTTCTTT.

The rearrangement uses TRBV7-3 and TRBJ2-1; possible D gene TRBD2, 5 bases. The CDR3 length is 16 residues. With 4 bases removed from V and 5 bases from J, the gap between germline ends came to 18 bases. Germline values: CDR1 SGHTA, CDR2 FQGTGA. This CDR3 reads CASSSRRVERDNEQFF. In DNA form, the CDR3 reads TGTGCCAGCAGCTCCCGGCGGGTTGAGAGGGACAATGAGCAGTTCTTC.

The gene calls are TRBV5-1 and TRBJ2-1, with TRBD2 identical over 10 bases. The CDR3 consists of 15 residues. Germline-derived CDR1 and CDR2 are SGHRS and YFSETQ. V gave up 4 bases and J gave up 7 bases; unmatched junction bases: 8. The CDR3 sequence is CASSLTSGISNEQFF. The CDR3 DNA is TGCGCCAGCAGCCTCACTAGCGGGATTTCGAATGAGCAGTTCTTC. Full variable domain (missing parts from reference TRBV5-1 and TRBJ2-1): KAGVTQTPRYLIKTRGQQVTLSCSPISGHRSVSWYQQTPGQGLQFLFEYFSETQRNKGNFPGRFSGRQFSNSRSEMNVSTLELGDSALYLCASSLTSGISNEQFFGPGTRLTVL.

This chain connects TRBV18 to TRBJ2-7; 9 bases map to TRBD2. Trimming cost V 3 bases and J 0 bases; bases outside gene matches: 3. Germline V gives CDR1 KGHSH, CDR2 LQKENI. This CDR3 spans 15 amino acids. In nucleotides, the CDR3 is TGTGCCAGCTCACCGACTAGCGGAAGCTCCTACGAGCAGTACTTC. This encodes CASSPTSGSSYEQYF.

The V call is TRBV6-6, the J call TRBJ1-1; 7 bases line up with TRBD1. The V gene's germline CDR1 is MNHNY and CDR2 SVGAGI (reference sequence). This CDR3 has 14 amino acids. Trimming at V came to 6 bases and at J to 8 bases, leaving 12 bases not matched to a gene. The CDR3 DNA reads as TGTGCCAGCAGCCTTCCGGGACAGCAGACCGAAGCTTTCTTT. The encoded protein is CASSLPGQQTEAFF.

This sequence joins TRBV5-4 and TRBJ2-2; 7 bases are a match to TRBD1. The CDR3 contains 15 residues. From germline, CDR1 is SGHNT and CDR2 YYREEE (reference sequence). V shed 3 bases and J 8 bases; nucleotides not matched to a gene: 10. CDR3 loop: CASSSQQGIFGELFF. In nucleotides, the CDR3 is TGTGCCAGCAGCTCCCAACAGGGGATTTTTGGGGAGCTGTTTTTT.

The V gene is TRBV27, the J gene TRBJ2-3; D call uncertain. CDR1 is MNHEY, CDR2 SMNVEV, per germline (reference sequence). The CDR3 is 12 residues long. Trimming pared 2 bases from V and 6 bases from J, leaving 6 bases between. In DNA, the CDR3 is TGTGCCAGCAGTTTACCTCCCGATACGCAGTATTTT. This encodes CASSLPPDTQYF.

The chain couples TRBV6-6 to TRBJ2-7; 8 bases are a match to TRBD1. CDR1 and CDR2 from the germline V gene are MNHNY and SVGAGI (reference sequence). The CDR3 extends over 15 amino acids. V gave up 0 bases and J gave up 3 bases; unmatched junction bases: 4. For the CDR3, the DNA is TGTGCCAGCAGTTACTCCGACAGGGGAAACTACGAGCAGTACTTC. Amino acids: CASSYSDRGNYEQYF.

CDR3: CASSGQGAFGEQYF. CDR3 nucleotide sequence: TGTGCCAGCTCGGGACAGGGGGCTTTCGGGGAGCAGTACTTC. The rearrangement joins TRBV7-9 to TRBJ2-7, with 12 bases lining up with TRBD1. With V trimmed by 8 bases and J by 7 bases, 9 bases remained unmatched. Germline values: CDR1 SEHNR, CDR2 FQNEAQ (reference sequence). The CDR3 covers 14 residues.

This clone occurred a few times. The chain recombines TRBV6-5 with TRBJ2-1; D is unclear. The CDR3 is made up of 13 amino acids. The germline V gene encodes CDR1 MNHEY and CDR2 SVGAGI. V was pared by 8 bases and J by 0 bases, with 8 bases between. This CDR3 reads CASGRSSYNEQFF. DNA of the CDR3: TGTGCCAGCGGGCGTAGCTCCTACAATGAGCAGTTCTTC.

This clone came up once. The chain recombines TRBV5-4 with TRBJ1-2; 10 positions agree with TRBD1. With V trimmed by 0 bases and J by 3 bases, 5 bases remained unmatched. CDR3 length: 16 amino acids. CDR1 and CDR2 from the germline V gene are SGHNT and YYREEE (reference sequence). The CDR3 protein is CASSLEPGQGYYGYTF. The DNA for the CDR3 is TGTGCCAGCAGCTTGGAGCCGGGACAGGGGTACTATGGCTACACCTTC. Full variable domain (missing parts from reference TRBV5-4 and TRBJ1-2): ETGVTQSPTHLIKTRGQQVTLRCSSQSGHNTVSWYQQALGQGPQFIFQYYREEENGRGNFPPRFSGLQFPNYSSELNVNALELDDSALYLCASSLEPGQGYYGYTFGSGTRLTVV.

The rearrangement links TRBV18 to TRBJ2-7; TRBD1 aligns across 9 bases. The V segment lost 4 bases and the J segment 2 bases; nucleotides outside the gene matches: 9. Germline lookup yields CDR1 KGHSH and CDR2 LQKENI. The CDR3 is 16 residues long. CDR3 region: CASSQTRTGVAYEQYF. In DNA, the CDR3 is TGTGCCAGCTCACAAACCCGGACAGGGGTGGCCTACGAGCAGTACTTC.